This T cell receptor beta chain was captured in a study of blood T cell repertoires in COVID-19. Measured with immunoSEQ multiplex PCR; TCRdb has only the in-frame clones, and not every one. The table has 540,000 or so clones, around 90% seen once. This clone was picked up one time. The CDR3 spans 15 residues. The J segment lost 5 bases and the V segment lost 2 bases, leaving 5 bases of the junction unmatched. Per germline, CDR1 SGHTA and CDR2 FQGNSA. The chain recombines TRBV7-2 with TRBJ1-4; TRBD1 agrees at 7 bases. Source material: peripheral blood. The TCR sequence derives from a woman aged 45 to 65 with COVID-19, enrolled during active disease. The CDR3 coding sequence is TGTGCCAGCAGCTTACGGGGACAGCTAAATGAAAAACTGTTTTTT. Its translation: CASSLRGQLNEKLFF.